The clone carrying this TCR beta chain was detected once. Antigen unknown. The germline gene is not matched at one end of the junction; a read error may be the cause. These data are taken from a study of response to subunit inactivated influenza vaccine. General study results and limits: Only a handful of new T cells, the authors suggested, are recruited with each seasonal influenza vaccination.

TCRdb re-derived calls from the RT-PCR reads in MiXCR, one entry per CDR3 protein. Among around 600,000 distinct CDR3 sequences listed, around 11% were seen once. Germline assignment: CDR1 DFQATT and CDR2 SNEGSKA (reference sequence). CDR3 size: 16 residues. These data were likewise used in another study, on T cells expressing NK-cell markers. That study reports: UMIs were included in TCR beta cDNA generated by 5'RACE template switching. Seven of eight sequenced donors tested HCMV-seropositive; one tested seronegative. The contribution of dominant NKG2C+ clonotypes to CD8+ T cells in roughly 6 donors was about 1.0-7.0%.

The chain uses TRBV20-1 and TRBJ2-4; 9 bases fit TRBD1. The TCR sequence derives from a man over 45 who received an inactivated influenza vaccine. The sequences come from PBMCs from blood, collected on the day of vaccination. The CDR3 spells CSTRINPGQGVGIQYF. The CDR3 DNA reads TGCAGTACTAGAATAAATCCGGGACAGGGTGTCGGCATTCAGTACTTC.